This T cell receptor (beta chain) stems from a study of T cell repertoires in cytomegalovirus infection. TCRdb re-called the reads with MiXCR, one entry per CDR3 protein. The profile covers about 350,000 distinct CDR3 sequences, with roughly 34% appearing a single time and about 14% taken by the ten largest. With respect to this clonotype: The antigen remains unidentified.

The sequencing here drew on cultured PBMCs, taken from culture after CMV antigen stimulation. The sequence was collected from a human donor in good health (CMV status not recorded). Some clones in this sample may be carry-over from other donors' samples.

In nucleotides, the CDR3 is TGTGCCATCAGTGAGTCTACGAGCGGAGGGGACAATGAGCAGTTCTTC. Its protein is CAISESTSGGDNEQFF. The J gene is TRBJ2-1, the V gene TRBV10-3; TRBD2 is a possible D gene (6 bases). CDR1 is ENHRY, CDR2 SYGVKD, per germline. Trimming removed 0 bases from V and 5 bases from J, with 14 bases in between. The CDR3 extends over 16 amino acids.